One and the same sample provided the 3 T cell receptor beta chains below, sequenced in a study of CD8 T cells in Susac syndrome. RNA in amounts of about 0.5 to 1 ug was reverse transcribed with random hexamers. One entry per CDR3 protein, called by TCRdb with MiXCR from the immunoSEQ multiplex PCR reads. The repertoire has around 270,000 distinct CDR3 sequences, 89% of them found once; the top ten carry roughly 0.17%. Source material: CD8+ T cells from PBMCs. These receptor sequences come from a human donor with multiple sclerosis.

The J gene is TRBJ1-5, the V gene TRBV12-3 or TRBV12-4; 10 nucleotides match TRBD1. This CDR3 has 15 amino acids. Unmatched junction bases numbered 4, after V lost 6 bases and J lost 2 bases. As DNA, the CDR3 is TGTGCCAGCAGGACAGGGGGCTCGGGCAATCAGCCCCAGCATTTT. This encodes CASRTGGSGNQPQHF.

The rearrangement joins TRBV4-1 to TRBJ2-7; TRBD1 matches 10 bases. Germline V gives CDR1 MGHRA, CDR2 YSYEKL. This CDR3 has 14 amino acids. The V gene end was trimmed by 7 bases and the J gene end by 4 bases; junction bases not matched to a gene: 7. The CDR3 nucleotides read TGCGCCAGCAAATGGGACAGGGGTAATTACGAGCAGTACTTC. Amino acid sequence: CASKWDRGNYEQYF.

The chain employs TRBV3-1 and TRBJ2-3; TRBD2 aligns across 9 bases. The CDR3 runs 17 residues. The junction had 8 bases not matched to a gene; V was cut back by 4 bases and J by 0 bases. Germline loops: CDR1 LGHDT, CDR2 YNNKEL (reference sequence). The CDR3: CASSPTTSGLSTDTQYF. The CDR3 DNA reads as TGTGCCAGCAGCCCCACGACTAGCGGACTCAGCACAGATACGCAGTATTTT.